Each of the 30 T cell receptor beta chains below was sequenced from the same sample in a study of blood T cell repertoires in COVID-19. Assay used: immunoSEQ multiplex PCR; TCRdb lists only in-frame clones, some missing. The sample has 150,000 to 200,000 clones, over 80% seen once. The source material was peripheral blood. The source is a woman under 40 with acute or convalescent COVID-19.

This chain links TRBV6-5 with TRBJ1-2; TRBD1 is a possible D gene (5 bases). The CDR3 is 12 residues long. Germline loops: CDR1 MNHEY, CDR2 SVGAGI. V lost 2 bases and J lost 5, with 6 bases in between. The CDR3 protein is CASSYRGYGYTF. The CDR3 DNA reads as TGTGCCAGCAGTTACAGGGGATATGGCTACACCTTC.

The V and J genes are TRBV7-6 and TRBJ2-5, with 9 positions matching TRBD2. The CDR3 contains 16 residues. Trimming took 1 base from V and 4 from J; bases not matched to a gene: 7. Germline lookup yields CDR1 SGHVS and CDR2 FNYEAQ. DNA for the CDR3: TGTGCCAGCAGCTTAGTATCAGCGGGGGGAGGAGAGACCCAGTACTTC. It yields the protein CASSLVSAGGGETQYF.

This chain links TRBV28 with TRBJ2-7; 11 bases map to TRBD1. Unmatched junction bases numbered 5, after V lost 8 bases and J lost 2 bases. Germline-derived CDR1 and CDR2 are MDHEN and SYDVKM. This CDR3 comprises 14 residues. This CDR3 is CASRGQGAPYEQYF. DNA of the CDR3: TGTGCCAGCCGAGGACAGGGGGCCCCCTACGAGCAGTACTTC.

This sequence joins TRBV18 and TRBJ1-5; D is undetermined. Germline CDR1 reads KGHSH; CDR2 reads LQKENI. V was shortened by 5 bases and J by 0 bases, with 11 bases between the two germline ends. The CDR3 runs 15 residues. The CDR3 here is CASSTTVYSNQPQHF. The CDR3 bases are TGTGCCAGCTCAACTACGGTATATAGCAATCAGCCCCAGCATTTT. The whole variable domain, remainder taken from reference TRBV18 and TRBJ1-5, is NAGVMQNPRHLVRRRGQEARLRCSPMKGHSHVYWYRQLPEEGLKFMVYLQKENIIDESGMPKERFSAEFPKEGPSILRIQQVVRGDSAAYFCASSTTVYSNQPQHFGDGTRLSIL.

The chain combines TRBV6-2 or TRBV6-3 with TRBJ1-1; the match to TRBD1 covers 7 bases. The CDR3 is 13 residues long. In germline, CDR1 is MNHEY, CDR2 SVGEGT. V trimming: 6 bases; J trimming: 5 bases; junction bases outside the gene matches: 6. CDR3 bases: TGTGCCAGCAGCCACGGACAGGAGACTGAAGCTTTCTTT. Encoded protein: CASSHGQETEAFF.

This chain joins TRBV29-1 and TRBJ2-7; D call uncertain. V dropped 6 bases and J dropped 2 bases, with 11 bases sitting between them. CDR1 SQVTM and CDR2 ANQGSEA come from the germline V gene. CDR3 length: 12 residues. The CDR3 reads CSVRVSAYEQYF. For the CDR3, the DNA is TGCAGCGTCCGGGTTTCGGCCTACGAGCAGTACTTC.

CDR3 DNA sequence: TGTGCCAGCAGTGACCCGACTAGCTCCTCTGGGGCCAACGTCCTGACTTTC. Protein: CASSDPTSSSGANVLTF. The V and J genes are TRBV6-4 and TRBJ2-6; TRBD2 agrees at 7 bases. Per germline, CDR1 MRHNA and CDR2 SNTAGT. Unmatched junction bases numbered 4, after V lost 2 bases and J lost 0 bases. The CDR3 consists of 17 residues.

The V gene is TRBV28, the J gene TRBJ1-5; no firm D call. The germline V gene has CDR1 MDHEN and CDR2 SYDVKM. Trimming cost V 7 bases and J 3 bases, with 13 bases left between them. The CDR3 is 14 amino acids. The CDR3 DNA reads TGTGCCAGCACCAGAGCGAACTCCAATCAGCCCCAGCATTTT. Protein product: CASTRANSNQPQHF.

The rearrangement links TRBV3-1 (or the pseudogene TRBV3-2) to TRBJ2-2; 7 bases match TRBD1. Per germline, CDR1 LGHDT and CDR2 YNNKEL (reference sequence). V lost 7 bases to trimming and J lost 3 bases; unmatched junction nucleotides: 5. The CDR3 is 14 residues long. CDR3 DNA: TGTGCCAGCAAGGGGACAGATCACACCGGGGAGCTGTTTTTT. As protein: CASKGTDHTGELFF.

This sequence joins TRBV5-6 and TRBJ2-3, with D maybe TRBD2 (5 bases). Trimming took off 6 bases at V and 6 bases at J, with 14 bases between the two ends. From germline, CDR1 is SGHDT and CDR2 YYEEEE. There are 13 residues in the CDR3. The CDR3 region has the DNA TGTGCCAGCACATCGAGGGTGACGGATACGCAGTATTTT. As protein: CASTSRVTDTQYF. The whole variable domain, remainder taken from reference TRBV5-6 and TRBJ2-3, is DAGVTQSPTHLIKTRGQQVTLRCSPKSGHDTVSWYQQALGQGPQFIFQYYEEEERQRGNFPDRFSGHQFPNYSSELNVNALLLGDSALYLCASTSRVTDTQYFGPGTRLTVL.

The gene calls are TRBV6-1 and TRBJ1-1; D gene ambiguous. The CDR3 runs 13 residues. CDR1 and CDR2 (germline): MNHNS, SASEGT. V lost 2 bases to trimming and J lost 0 bases, with 4 bases between them. CDR3 DNA: TGTGCCAGCAGTGAAACAGTGAACACTGAAGCTTTCTTT. Protein sequence: CASSETVNTEAFF.

The chain employs TRBV9 and TRBJ2-5; weak D call: TRBD2 (6 bases). CDR1 is SGDLS, CDR2 YYNGEE, per germline. The CDR3 extends over 16 amino acids. The germline V and J ends were trimmed by 0 bases and 2 bases, with 14 bases remaining between them. The CDR3: CASSVVGTGGQETQYF. CDR3 coding DNA: TGTGCCAGCAGCGTAGTGGGGACTGGAGGGCAAGAGACCCAGTACTTC. The full variable domain, its missing parts supplied by reference TRBV9 and TRBJ2-5, is DSGVTQTPKHLITATGQRVTLRCSPRSGDLSVYWYQQSLDQGLQFLIQYYNGEERAKGNILERFSAQQFPDLHSELNLSSLELGDSALYFCASSVVGTGGQETQYFGPGTRLLVL.

The chain links TRBV5-4 to TRBJ2-7, with 13 bases identical to TRBD2. The CDR3 covers 14 residues. With V trimmed by 4 bases and J by 6 bases, 4 bases remained unmatched. In germline, CDR1 is SGHNT, CDR2 YYREEE (reference sequence). CDR3 residues: CASSRTSGSLEQYF. CDR3 sequence (DNA): TGTGCCAGCAGCCGGACTAGCGGGAGTCTCGAGCAGTACTTC.

The genes are TRBV30 and TRBJ2-5, with 11 bases that match TRBD2. Trimming at V came to 3 bases and at J to 7 bases, leaving 13 bases not matched to a gene. CDR1 and CDR2 from the germline V gene are GTSNPN and SVGIG (reference sequence). The CDR3 runs to 16 residues. The CDR3 DNA follows: TGTGCCTGGAGACTAGCGGGGGCCTCTAGGATGGGGACCCAGTACTTC. Protein product: CAWRLAGASRMGTQYF.

This clone was picked up one time. The V gene is TRBV7-3, the J gene TRBJ2-1, with TRBD2 matching over 14 bases. Germline trimming cut 2 bases from V and 3 bases from J; bases unmatched to any gene: 6. The CDR3 length is 18 residues. The germline V gene has CDR1 SGHTA and CDR2 FQGTGA. The CDR3 spells CASSLGGLAGEFYNEQFF. The CDR3 DNA reads as TGTGCCAGCAGCTTAGGGGGACTAGCGGGAGAATTCTACAATGAGCAGTTCTTC.

The rearrangement links TRBV2 to TRBJ1-1; D perhaps matches TRBD1 (6 bases). Germline V gives CDR1 SNHLY, CDR2 FYNNEI. With 6 bases removed from V and 7 bases from J, the gap between germline ends came to 15 bases. The CDR3 runs 13 residues. As DNA, the CDR3 is TGTGCCAGCAGCACAATCCTAGGGGGTGAAGCTTTCTTT. This codes for CASSTILGGEAFF. Based on the CDR3 plus reference TRBV2 and TRBJ1-1, the full variable domain is EPEVTQTPSHQVTQMGQEVILRCVPISNHLYFYWYRQILGQKVEFLVSFYNNEISEKSEIFDDQFSVERPDGSNFTLKIRSTKLEDSAMYFCASSTILGGEAFFGQGTRLTVV.

The V call is TRBV28, the J call TRBJ1-5, with D possibly being TRBD1 (6 bases). Trimming removed 6 bases from V and 0 bases from J, with 21 bases in between. Germline CDR1 is MDHEN and CDR2 is SYDVKM. The CDR3 is 18 residues long. The CDR3 loop reads CASSPDRNIMDSNQPQHF. The CDR3 DNA reads as TGTGCCAGCAGCCCCGACAGGAACATAATGGATAGCAATCAGCCCCAGCATTTT. The variable domain in full, with the rest retrieved from reference TRBV28 and TRBJ1-5, is DVKVTQSSRYLVKRTGEKVFLECVQDMDHENMFWYRQDPGLGLRLIYFSYDVKMKEKGDIPEGYSVSREKKERFSLILESASTNQTSMYLCASSPDRNIMDSNQPQHFGDGTRLSIL.

The J gene is TRBJ2-3, the V gene TRBV2; 7 bases agree with TRBD1. The germline V gene has CDR1 SNHLY and CDR2 FYNNEI. This CDR3 region has 17 residues. V shed 4 bases and J 2 bases; nucleotides not matched to a gene: 12. The CDR3 nucleotides read TGTGCCAGCAGTGCCCGCCCTTTCGGACAGGTCACAGATACGCAGTATTTT. Residues: CASSARPFGQVTDTQYF.

V is TRBV10-2 and J is TRBJ1-2; TRBD1 aligns across 7 bases. CDR3 size: 13 residues. CDR1 and CDR2 from the germline V gene are WSHSY and SAAADI. Trimming cost V 10 bases and J 8 bases; bases outside gene matches: 13. CDR3 protein: CAISAGTENGYTF. For the CDR3, the DNA is TGCGCCATCTCTGCCGGGACAGAAAACGGCTACACCTTC.

The rearrangement uses TRBV18 and TRBJ2-5; the D is unclear. Germline V gene lookup returns CDR1 KGHSH and CDR2 LQKENI. Trimming cost V 6 bases and J 1 base, with 6 bases left between them. This CDR3 is built from 12 residues. The CDR3 DNA reads as TGTGCCAGCTCCCGGAGCCAAGAGACCCAGTACTTC. This sequence encodes CASSRSQETQYF.

V and J are TRBV7-2 and TRBJ2-5, with TRBD2 matching 11 bases. This CDR3 is built from 17 residues. Per the germline V gene, CDR1 is SGHTA and CDR2 is FQGNSA. J was trimmed by 5 bases and V by 1 base; bases with no gene match: 9. CDR3 region: CASSLGVLAGGLETQYF. CDR3 sequence (DNA): TGTGCCAGCAGCTTAGGTGTGCTAGCGGGAGGTCTGGAGACCCAGTACTTC.

This clone has a count of ten or more. The chain uses TRBV15 and TRBJ1-5, with D perhaps matching TRBD1 (6 bases). V shed 4 bases and J shed 3 bases, with 10 bases lying between them. This CDR3 is 14 amino acids long. In germline, CDR1 is LNHNV, CDR2 YYDKDF (reference sequence). CDR3 nucleotides: TGTGCCACCAGCACACGACAGGCCAATCAGCCCCAGCATTTT. It specifies CATSTRQANQPQHF.

In this sample, this clone turned up once. The J gene is TRBJ2-7, the V gene TRBV7-2; TRBD2 matches at 14 bases. Trimming took 0 bases from V and 5 from J; bases not matched to a gene: 9. The CDR3 is made up of 18 amino acids. Germline loops: CDR1 SGHTA, CDR2 FQGNSA. CDR3 sequence: CASSLARLAGGLGDEQYF. The CDR3 DNA sequence: TGTGCCAGCAGCTTAGCCCGACTAGCGGGGGGGCTGGGGGACGAGCAGTACTTC.

In DNA, the CDR3 is TGCAGCGTTGATATAACAGGACTAGCGGGCGCTAAGCCTAGCACAGATACGCAGTATTTT. Translation: CSVDITGLAGAKPSTDTQYF. The chain employs TRBV29-1 and TRBJ2-3; 11 bases are a match to TRBD2. This CDR3 is built from 20 residues. Trimming at V came to 3 bases and at J to 0 bases, leaving 17 bases not matched to a gene. From germline, CDR1 is SQVTM and CDR2 ANQGSEA.

The chain joins TRBV12-3 or TRBV12-4 to TRBJ1-1; D is undetermined. The V end was cut by 3 bases, the J end by 1 base, with 6 bases between. The length of the CDR3 is 13 residues. As DNA, the CDR3 is TGTGCCAGCAGTTTTTCCCAGAACACTGAAGCTTTCTTT. Its protein is CASSFSQNTEAFF.

With regard to this clone: The sample contains more than one DNA sequence encoding this CDR3. The chain uses TRBV3-1 (or the pseudogene TRBV3-2) and TRBJ2-2, with 10 bases identical to TRBD1. This CDR3 spans 18 amino acids. Losses at the gene ends were 3 bases for V and 6 bases for J; bases not matched to a gene: 13. Germline lookup yields CDR1 LGHDT and CDR2 YNNKEL (reference sequence). The CDR3 region is CASSHKGRGQGRAGELFF. CDR3 bases: TGTGCCAGCAGCCACAAAGGGCGGGGACAGGGGCGGGCCGGGGAGCTGTTTTTT.

This clone was seen a handful of times. Other DNA sequences of this sample code for an identical CDR3. This chain connects TRBV5-1 to TRBJ2-7, with 9 bases fitting TRBD1. V was clipped by 5 bases and J by 2 bases; unmatched bases: 5. Germline assignment: CDR1 SGHRS and CDR2 YFSETQ. The CDR3 is 14 amino acids. The CDR3 is CASRPDRGTYEQYF. DNA of the CDR3: TGCGCCAGCAGACCGGACAGGGGCACCTACGAGCAGTACTTC.

This clone was seen more than once but under ten times. The genes are TRBV7-2 and TRBJ2-7; the D gene is possibly TRBD2 (5 bases). Germline lookup yields CDR1 SGHTA and CDR2 FQGNSA. The V and J ends lost 1 base and 4 bases respectively, with 11 bases between them. The CDR3 sequence is 14 residues long. CDR3 loop: CASSLVSPGYEQYF. CDR3 bases: TGTGCCAGCAGCTTAGTATCTCCGGGATACGAGCAGTACTTC. The full variable domain, its missing parts supplied by reference TRBV7-2 and TRBJ2-7, is GAGVSQSPSNKVTEKGKDVELRCDPISGHTALYWYRQSLGQGLEFLIYFQGNSAPDKSGLPSDRFSAERTGGSVSTLTIQRTQQEDSAVYLCASSLVSPGYEQYFGPGTRLTVT.

The gene calls are TRBV27 and TRBJ1-2; no clear D. CDR3 length: 16 amino acids. The germline V gene encodes CDR1 MNHEY and CDR2 SMNVEV (reference sequence). Deletions cut 6 bases from V and 0 bases from J, with 17 bases between. This chain's CDR3 is CASRRPGSRANYGYTF. In nucleotides, the CDR3 is TGTGCCAGCAGACGACCGGGATCACGGGCTAACTATGGCTACACCTTC.

This rearrangement joins TRBV6-2 or TRBV6-3 to TRBJ2-1; TRBD2 agrees at 11 bases. Germline CDR1 reads MNHEY; CDR2 reads SVGEGT. The ends lost 5 bases at V and 5 bases at J; junction bases unmatched: 5. The CDR3 length is 15 residues. The CDR3 protein is CASSRGLAGHNEQFF. The CDR3 DNA reads as TGTGCCAGCAGTAGAGGACTAGCGGGTCACAATGAGCAGTTCTTC.